The 10 T cell receptor beta chains below all came from one sample that was sequenced in a study of CD8+ T cells in alopecia areata. Treatment given: oral pan-JAK inhibitor, 5-10 mg twice daily. In each case, RNA was isolated and then reverse transcribed into cDNA as the sequencing template. Some clones are missing from TCRdb's copy, which holds only in-frame ones; the method was immunoSEQ multiplex PCR. The sample contains 100,000 to 150,000 clones, 50% to 75% of which appear only once. Sequenced material: CD8+ T cells sorted from blood, taken at week 4, from a patient treated with tofacitinib. These receptors were taken from a human donor with alopecia areata.

In the case of this clone: The junction departs from the called germline gene at one end, perhaps through a read error. CDR3 coding DNA: TGCAGCGTTGAAGGGGGCGACAGGGACCTACTCTTC. Its translation: CSVEGGDRDLLF. The chain is built from TRBV29-1 and TRBJ2-1, with TRBD1 matching 7 bases. CDR1 is SQVTM, CDR2 ANQGSEA, per germline. The CDR3 runs 12 residues.

J is TRBJ2-5 and V is TRBV11-2; TRBD1 matches at 8 bases. The CDR3 length is 15 residues. The J segment lost 5 bases and the V segment lost 5 bases, leaving 10 bases of the junction unmatched. Germline V gene lookup returns CDR1 SGHAT and CDR2 FQNNGV. CDR3 residues: CASSHWTGSGETQYF. Here the CDR3 DNA reads TGTGCCAGCAGCCATTGGACAGGGTCCGGGGAGACCCAGTACTTC.

This clone has only a few counts. The chain recombines TRBV7-9 with TRBJ2-5, with D maybe TRBD2 (6 bases). Trimming left V 7 bases short and J 2 bases short, with 14 bases between. The CDR3 runs to 14 residues. The germline V gene has CDR1 SEHNR and CDR2 FQNEAQ (reference sequence). CDR3 residues: CASTLEGVQETQYF. In DNA form, the CDR3 reads TGTGCCAGCACCTTGGAGGGAGTACAAGAGACCCAGTACTTC.

This clone came up a few times. The chain has TRBV6-1 and TRBJ2-3; 11 bases align to TRBD2. The trim removed 4 bases at V and 8 bases at J, leaving 11 bases unmatched. The CDR3 is made up of 16 amino acids. Per the germline V gene, CDR1 is MNHNS and CDR2 is SASEGT. The CDR3 is CASSGVVAGGRGTQYF. The CDR3 DNA reads as TGTGCCAGCAGTGGAGTGGTAGCGGGGGGGCGAGGTACGCAGTATTTT.

Only one count was recorded for this clone. The chain couples TRBV30 to TRBJ2-3; 16 bases are a match to TRBD2. V shed 3 bases, J shed 3 bases, and the junction held 12 bases outside the gene matches. From germline, CDR1 is GTSNPN and CDR2 SVGIG (reference sequence). This CDR3 spans 19 amino acids. The CDR3 protein is CAWSTGTSGGAGGTDTQYF. The CDR3 DNA sequence: TGTGCCTGGAGCACCGGGACTAGCGGGGGGGCCGGAGGGACAGATACGCAGTATTTT.

This clone was counted once. The chain links TRBV2 to TRBJ1-1, with unresolved D. V lost 6 bases to trimming and J lost 0 bases, with 11 bases between them. Germline-derived CDR1 and CDR2 are SNHLY and FYNNEI. This CDR3 is 14 amino acids long. The CDR3 DNA is TGTGCCAGCAGCCCCAGACAACTGAACACTGAAGCTTTCTTT. Translating it yields CASSPRQLNTEAFF.

The rearrangement uses TRBV28 and TRBJ2-5, with TRBD2 identical over 7 bases. Germline CDR1 and CDR2: MDHEN and SYDVKM. The V gene end was trimmed by 7 bases and the J gene end by 7 bases; junction bases not matched to a gene: 18. There are 16 residues in the CDR3. CDR3 region: CASTKYIAETGGTQYF. CDR3 in DNA: TGTGCCAGCACGAAGTATATCGCCGAGACGGGAGGGACCCAGTACTTC.

The gene calls are TRBV9 and TRBJ2-3; 9 positions agree with TRBD2. The V gene's germline CDR1 is SGDLS and CDR2 YYNGEE. The junction had 3 bases not matched to a gene; V was cut back by 0 bases and J by 4 bases. The CDR3 loop spans 15 amino acids. This CDR3 is CASSVDGGGADTQYF. In DNA, the CDR3 is TGTGCCAGCAGCGTAGACGGCGGGGGGGCAGATACGCAGTATTTT.

This rearrangement joins TRBV13 to TRBJ2-7; D is perhaps TRBD1 (7 bases). The CDR3 length is 14 residues. Germline-derived CDR1 and CDR2 are PRHDT and FYEKMQ (reference sequence). The germline V and J ends were trimmed by 5 bases and 0 bases, with 11 bases remaining between them. The CDR3 region is CASSLRDSSYEQYF. DNA for the CDR3: TGTGCCAGCAGCCTGCGGGACAGCTCCTACGAGCAGTACTTC. Looking up the rest from reference TRBV13 and TRBJ2-7 gives the full variable domain: AAGVIQSPRHLIKEKRETATLKCYPIPRHDTVYWYQQGPGQDPQFLISFYEKMQSDKGSIPDRFSAQQFSDYHSELNMSSLELGDSALYFCASSLRDSSYEQYFGPGTRLTVT.

This clone was counted between two and nine times. V gene TRBV10-3 combines with J gene TRBJ2-5; no clear D gene. The CDR3 covers 13 residues. Germline CDR1 is ENHRY and CDR2 is SYGVKD. The germline V and J ends were trimmed by 1 base and 1 base, with 4 bases remaining between them. Here the CDR3 DNA reads TGTGCCATCAGTGAGTGGATCCAAGAGACCCAGTACTTC. Its translation: CAISEWIQETQYF.